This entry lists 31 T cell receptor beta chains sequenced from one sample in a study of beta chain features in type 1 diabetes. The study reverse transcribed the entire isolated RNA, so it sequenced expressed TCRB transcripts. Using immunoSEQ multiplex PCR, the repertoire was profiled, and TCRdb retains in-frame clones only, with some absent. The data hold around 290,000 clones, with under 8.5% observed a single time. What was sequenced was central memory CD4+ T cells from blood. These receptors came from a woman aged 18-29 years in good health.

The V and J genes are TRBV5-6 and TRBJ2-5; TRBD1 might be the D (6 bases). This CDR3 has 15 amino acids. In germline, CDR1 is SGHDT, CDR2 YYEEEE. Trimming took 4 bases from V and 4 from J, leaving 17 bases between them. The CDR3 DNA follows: TGTGCCAGCAGCCCCGACAGGAATCGGGGAGAGACCCAGTACTTC. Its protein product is CASSPDRNRGETQYF. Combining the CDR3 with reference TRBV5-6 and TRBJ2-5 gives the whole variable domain DAGVTQSPTHLIKTRGQQVTLRCSPKSGHDTVSWYQQALGQGPQFIFQYYEEEERQRGNFPDRFSGHQFPNYSSELNVNALLLGDSALYLCASSPDRNRGETQYFGPGTRLLVL.

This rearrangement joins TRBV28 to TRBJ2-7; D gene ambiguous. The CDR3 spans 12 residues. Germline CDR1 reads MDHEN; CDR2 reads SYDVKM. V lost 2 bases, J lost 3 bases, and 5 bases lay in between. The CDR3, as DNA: TGTGCCAGCAGTTTAGGGGTCTACGAGCAGTACGTC. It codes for CASSLGVYEQYV.

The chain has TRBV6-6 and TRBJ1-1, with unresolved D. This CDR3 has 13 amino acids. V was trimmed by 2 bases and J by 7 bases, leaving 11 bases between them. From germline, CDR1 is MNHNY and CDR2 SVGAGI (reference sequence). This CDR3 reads CASSYGTHLEAFF. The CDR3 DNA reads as TGTGCCAGCAGTTACGGTACACACCTTGAAGCTTTCTTT.

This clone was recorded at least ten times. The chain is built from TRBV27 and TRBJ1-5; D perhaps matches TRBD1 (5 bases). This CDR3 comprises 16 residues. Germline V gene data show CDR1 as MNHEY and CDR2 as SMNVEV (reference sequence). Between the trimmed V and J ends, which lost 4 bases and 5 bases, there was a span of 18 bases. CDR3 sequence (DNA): TGTGCCAGCAGTTCAACCGACAGCCGCCAGTATCAGCCCCAGCATTTT. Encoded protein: CASSSTDSRQYQPQHF.

The CDR3 DNA sequence: TGTGCCTGGAGTCTCGGCGGGACTCCCGGGGAGCTGTTTTTT. The encoded protein is CAWSLGGTPGELFF. V usage is TRBV30 and J usage is TRBJ2-2, with D possibly being TRBD2 (6 bases). The germline V gene encodes CDR1 GTSNPN and CDR2 SVGIG (reference sequence). Between the trimmed V and J ends, which lost 2 bases and 6 bases, there was a span of 13 bases. This CDR3 region has 14 residues.

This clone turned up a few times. The CDR3 DNA reads TGCGCCAGCAGCCTGTGGGAAAAGGGGGCGGTTAACATTCAGTACTTC. Translating gives CASSLWEKGAVNIQYF. The rearrangement uses TRBV4-1 and TRBJ2-4; 7 bases map to TRBD1. Trimming at V came to 4 bases and at J to 7 bases, leaving 13 bases not matched to a gene. From germline, CDR1 is MGHRA and CDR2 YSYEKL. This CDR3 region has 16 residues.

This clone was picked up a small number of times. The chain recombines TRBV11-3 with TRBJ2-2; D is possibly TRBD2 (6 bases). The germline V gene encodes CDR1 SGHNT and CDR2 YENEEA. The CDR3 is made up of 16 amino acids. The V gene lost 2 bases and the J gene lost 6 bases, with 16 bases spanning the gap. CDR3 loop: CASSLFSGGTAGELFF. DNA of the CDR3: TGTGCCAGCAGCTTATTTTCTGGGGGGACGGCCGGGGAGCTGTTTTTT.

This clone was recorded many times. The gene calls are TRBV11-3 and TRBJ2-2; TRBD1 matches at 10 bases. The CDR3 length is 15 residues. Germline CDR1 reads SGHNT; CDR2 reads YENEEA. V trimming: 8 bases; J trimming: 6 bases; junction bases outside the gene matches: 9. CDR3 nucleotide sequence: TGTGCCAGCTCCCCGGGACAGGGGCCCCCCGGGGAGCTGTTTTTT. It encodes CASSPGQGPPGELFF.

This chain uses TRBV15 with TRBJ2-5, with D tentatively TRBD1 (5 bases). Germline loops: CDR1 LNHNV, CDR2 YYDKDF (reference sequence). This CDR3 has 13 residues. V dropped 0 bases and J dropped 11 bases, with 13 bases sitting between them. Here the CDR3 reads CATSRDRASEQYF. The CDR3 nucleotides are TGTGCCACCAGCAGAGACAGGGCGAGTGAGCAGTACTTC.

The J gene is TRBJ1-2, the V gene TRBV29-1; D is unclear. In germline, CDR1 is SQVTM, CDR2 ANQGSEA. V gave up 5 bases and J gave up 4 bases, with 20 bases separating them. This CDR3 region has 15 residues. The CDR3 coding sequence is TGCAGCGTTACCAGGCGAACGAGGGTGGGCTATGGCTACACCTTC. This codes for CSVTRRTRVGYGYTF.

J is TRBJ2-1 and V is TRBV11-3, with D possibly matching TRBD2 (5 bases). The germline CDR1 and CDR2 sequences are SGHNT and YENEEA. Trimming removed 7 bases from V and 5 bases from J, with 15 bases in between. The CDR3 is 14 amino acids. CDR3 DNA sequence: TGTGCCAGCATCCCCGTGCGGGCCCACAATGAGCAGTTCTTC. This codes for CASIPVRAHNEQFF.

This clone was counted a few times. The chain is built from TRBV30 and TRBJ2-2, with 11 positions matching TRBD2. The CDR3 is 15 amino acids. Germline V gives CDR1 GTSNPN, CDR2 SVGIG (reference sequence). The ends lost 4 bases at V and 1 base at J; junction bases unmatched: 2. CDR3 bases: TGTGCCTGGACTGGACTAGCGGGGAACACCGGGGAGCTGTTTTTT. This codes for CAWTGLAGNTGELFF.

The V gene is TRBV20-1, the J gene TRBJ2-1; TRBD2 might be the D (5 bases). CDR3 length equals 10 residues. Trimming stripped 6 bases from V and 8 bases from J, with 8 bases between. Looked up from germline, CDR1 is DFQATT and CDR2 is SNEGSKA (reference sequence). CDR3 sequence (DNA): TGCAGTGCCACGGACTATGAGCAGTTCTTC. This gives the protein CSATDYEQFF.

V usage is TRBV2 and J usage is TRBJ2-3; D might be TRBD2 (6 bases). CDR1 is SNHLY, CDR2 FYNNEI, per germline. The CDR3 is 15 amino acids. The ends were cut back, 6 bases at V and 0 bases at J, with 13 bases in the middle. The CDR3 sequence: CASRPGLPSTDTQYF. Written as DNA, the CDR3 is TGTGCCAGCAGACCGGGACTCCCTAGCACAGATACGCAGTATTTT. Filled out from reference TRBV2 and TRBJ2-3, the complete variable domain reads EPEVTQTPSHQVTQMGQEVILRCVPISNHLYFYWYRQILGQKVEFLVSFYNNEISEKSEIFDDQFSVERPDGSNFTLKIRSTKLEDSAMYFCASRPGLPSTDTQYFGPGTRLTVL.

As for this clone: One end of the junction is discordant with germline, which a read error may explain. The CDR3 region is CASSFGGRPPNF. The CDR3 DNA sequence: TGTGCCAGCAGCTTCGGTGGGCGCCCCCCGAACTTC. V gene TRBV5-8 combines with J gene TRBJ2-7; no clear D. The CDR3 is 12 amino acids. Germline CDR1 reads SGHTS; CDR2 reads YDEGEE.

In DNA form, the CDR3 reads TGTGCCAGTAACCGTCACGCCGATACGCAGTATTTT. As protein: CASNRHADTQYF. This chain links TRBV6-6 with TRBJ2-3; no definite D call. The CDR3 covers 12 residues. V lost 9 bases to trimming and J lost 6 bases, with 13 bases between them. Germline values: CDR1 MNHNY, CDR2 SVGAGI (reference sequence).

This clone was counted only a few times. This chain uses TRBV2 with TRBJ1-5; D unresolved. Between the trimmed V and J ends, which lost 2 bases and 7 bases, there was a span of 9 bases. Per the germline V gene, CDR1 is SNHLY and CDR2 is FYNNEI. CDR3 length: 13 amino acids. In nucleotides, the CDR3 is TGTGCCAGCAGTGAACACAGAACCCAGCCCCAGCATTTT. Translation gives CASSEHRTQPQHF.

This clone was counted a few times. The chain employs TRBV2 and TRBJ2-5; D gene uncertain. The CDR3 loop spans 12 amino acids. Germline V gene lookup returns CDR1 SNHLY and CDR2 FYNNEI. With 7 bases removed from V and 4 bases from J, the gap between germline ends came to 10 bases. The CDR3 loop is CASMRKRETQYF. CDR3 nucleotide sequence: TGTGCCAGCATGCGAAAGAGAGAGACCCAGTACTTC.

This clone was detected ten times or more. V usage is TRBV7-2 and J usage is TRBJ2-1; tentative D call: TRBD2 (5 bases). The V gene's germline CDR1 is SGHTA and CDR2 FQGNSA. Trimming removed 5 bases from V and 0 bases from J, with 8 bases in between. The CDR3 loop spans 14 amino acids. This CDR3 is CASSRGFSYNEQFF. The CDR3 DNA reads TGTGCCAGCAGCCGAGGGTTCTCCTACAATGAGCAGTTCTTC. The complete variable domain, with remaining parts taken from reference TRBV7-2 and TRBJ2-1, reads GAGVSQSPSNKVTEKGKDVELRCDPISGHTALYWYRQSLGQGLEFLIYFQGNSAPDKSGLPSDRFSAERTGGSVSTLTIQRTQQEDSAVYLCASSRGFSYNEQFFGPGTRLTVL.

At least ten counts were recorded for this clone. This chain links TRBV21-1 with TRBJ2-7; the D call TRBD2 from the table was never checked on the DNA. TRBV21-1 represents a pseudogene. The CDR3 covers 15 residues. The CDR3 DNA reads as TGTGCCAGCAGCAACGACCTAGCGGCTCCCTGGGAGCAGTACGTC. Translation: CASSNDLAAPWEQYV.

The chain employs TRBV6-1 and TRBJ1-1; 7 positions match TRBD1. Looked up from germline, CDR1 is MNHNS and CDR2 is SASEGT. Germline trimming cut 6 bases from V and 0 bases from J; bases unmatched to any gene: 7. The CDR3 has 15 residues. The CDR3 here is CASRDAGTVNTEAFF. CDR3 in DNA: TGTGCCAGCAGGGACGCGGGGACAGTGAACACTGAAGCTTTCTTT.

The chain's CDR3 is CASSSGVNTEAFF. Written as DNA, the CDR3 is TGTGCCAGCAGCTCGGGGGTGAACACTGAAGCTTTCTTT. The chain is built from TRBV7-2 and TRBJ1-1, with D possibly TRBD1 on 5 matching bases. This CDR3 has 13 amino acids. CDR1 and CDR2 (germline): SGHTA, FQGNSA. The V end lost 4 bases, the J end lost 0 bases, and 6 bases lay between the germline ends.

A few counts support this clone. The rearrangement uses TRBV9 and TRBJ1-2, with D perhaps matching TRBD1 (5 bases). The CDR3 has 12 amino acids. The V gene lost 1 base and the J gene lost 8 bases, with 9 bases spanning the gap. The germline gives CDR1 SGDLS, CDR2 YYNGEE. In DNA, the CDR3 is TGTGCCAGCAGCGTATCAGGGCGAGGCTACACCTTC. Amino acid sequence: CASSVSGRGYTF.

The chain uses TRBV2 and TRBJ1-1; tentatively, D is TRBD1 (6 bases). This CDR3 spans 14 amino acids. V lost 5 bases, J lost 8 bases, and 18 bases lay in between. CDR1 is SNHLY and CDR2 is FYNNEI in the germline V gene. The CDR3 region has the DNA TGTGCCAGCAGTCGGGAGTCAGGGGAGATGGAAGCTTTCTTT. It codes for CASSRESGEMEAFF.

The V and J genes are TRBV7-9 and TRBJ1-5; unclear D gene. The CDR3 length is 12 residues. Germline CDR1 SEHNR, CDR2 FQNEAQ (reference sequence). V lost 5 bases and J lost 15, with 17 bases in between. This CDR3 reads CASSVGSSPPHF. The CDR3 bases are TGTGCCAGCAGCGTCGGGTCCTCGCCTCCGCATTTT.

The chain's CDR3 is CASSLTGTGAVEQFF. CDR3 in DNA: TGTGCCAGCAGCTTAACCGGGACAGGGGCGGTTGAGCAGTTCTTC. The genes are TRBV7-2 and TRBJ2-1, with 10 nucleotides matching TRBD1. With 2 bases clipped from V and 9 bases from J, the junction kept 7 bases outside the gene matches. There are 15 residues in the CDR3. Germline CDR1 reads SGHTA; CDR2 reads FQGNSA.

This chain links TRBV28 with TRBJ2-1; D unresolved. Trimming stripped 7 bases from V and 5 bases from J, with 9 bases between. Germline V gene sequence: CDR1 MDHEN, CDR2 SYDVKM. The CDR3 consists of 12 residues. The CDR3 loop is CASNLRDNEQFF. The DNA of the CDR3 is TGTGCCAGCAACCTCAGAGACAATGAGCAGTTCTTC.

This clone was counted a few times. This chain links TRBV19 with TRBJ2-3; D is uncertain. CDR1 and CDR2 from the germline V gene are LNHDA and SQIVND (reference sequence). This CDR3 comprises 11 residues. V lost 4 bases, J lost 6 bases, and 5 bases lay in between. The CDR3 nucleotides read TGTGCCAGTAGTAATGTGGATACGCAGTATTTT. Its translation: CASSNVDTQYF.

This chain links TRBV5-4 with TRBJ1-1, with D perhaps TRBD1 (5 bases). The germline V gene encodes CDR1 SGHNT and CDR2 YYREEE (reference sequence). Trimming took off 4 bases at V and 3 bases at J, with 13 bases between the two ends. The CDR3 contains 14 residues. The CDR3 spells CASSTGTAYTEAFF. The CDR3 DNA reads TGTGCCAGCAGCACCGGGACGGCATACACTGAAGCTTTCTTT.

As DNA, the CDR3 is TGTGCCAGCAGTGCCTTACAGGGGAAAGGATCACCCCTCCACTTT. It yields the protein CASSALQGKGSPLHF. The chain is built from TRBV28 and TRBJ1-6; 7 nucleotides align to TRBD1. The CDR3 extends over 15 amino acids. The ends lost 5 bases at V and 10 bases at J; junction bases unmatched: 11. Germline CDR1 is MDHEN and CDR2 is SYDVKM.

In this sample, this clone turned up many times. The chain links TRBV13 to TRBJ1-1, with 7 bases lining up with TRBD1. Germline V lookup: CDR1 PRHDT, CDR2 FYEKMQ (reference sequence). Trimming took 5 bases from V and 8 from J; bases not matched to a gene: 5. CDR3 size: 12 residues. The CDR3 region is CASSTRQGEAFF. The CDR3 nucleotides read TGTGCCAGCAGCACCAGACAGGGAGAAGCTTTCTTT.